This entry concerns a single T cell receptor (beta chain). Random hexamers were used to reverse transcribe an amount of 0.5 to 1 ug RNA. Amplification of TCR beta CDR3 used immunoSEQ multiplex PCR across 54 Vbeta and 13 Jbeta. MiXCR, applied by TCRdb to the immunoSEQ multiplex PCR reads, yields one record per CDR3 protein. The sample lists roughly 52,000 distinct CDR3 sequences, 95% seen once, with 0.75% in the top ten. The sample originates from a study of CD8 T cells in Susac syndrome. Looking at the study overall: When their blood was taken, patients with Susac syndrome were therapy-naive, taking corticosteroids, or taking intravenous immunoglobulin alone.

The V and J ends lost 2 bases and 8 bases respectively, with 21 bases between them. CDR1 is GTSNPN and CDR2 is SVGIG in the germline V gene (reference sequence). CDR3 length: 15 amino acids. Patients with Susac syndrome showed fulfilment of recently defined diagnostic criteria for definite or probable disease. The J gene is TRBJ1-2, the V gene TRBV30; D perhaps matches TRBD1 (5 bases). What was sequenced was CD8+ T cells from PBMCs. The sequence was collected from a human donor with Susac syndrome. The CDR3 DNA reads TGTGCCTGGAGTACATGGGGACGCCCGGTTGGGGGCTACACCTTC. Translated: CAWSTWGRPVGGYTF.